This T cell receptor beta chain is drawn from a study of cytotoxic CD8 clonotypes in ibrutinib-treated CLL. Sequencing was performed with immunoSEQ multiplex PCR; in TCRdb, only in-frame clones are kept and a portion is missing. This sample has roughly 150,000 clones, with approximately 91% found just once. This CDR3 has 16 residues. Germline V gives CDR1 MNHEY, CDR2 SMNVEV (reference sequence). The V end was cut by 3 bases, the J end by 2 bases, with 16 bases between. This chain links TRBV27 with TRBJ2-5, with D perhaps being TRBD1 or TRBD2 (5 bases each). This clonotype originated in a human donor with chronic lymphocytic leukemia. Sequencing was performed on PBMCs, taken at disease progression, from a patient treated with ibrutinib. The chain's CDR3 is CASSFRTGRRQETQYF. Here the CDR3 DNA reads TGTGCCAGCAGTTTTCGGACGGGACGTAGACAAGAGACCCAGTACTTC.